Below, one T cell receptor beta chain is given with its context. Its specific antigen is unknown. Within one base of it there is no much larger clone, and no base qualities were kept. The collaborating institutions used their own protocols to collect whole blood in K2EDTA tubes. For TCRbeta analysis, collaborators shipped samples in one of three forms: frozen whole blood, isolated PBMCs, or DNA extracted from either of those sample types. The sample comes from a study of blood T cell repertoires in COVID-19 (TCRdb year 2020). Background on the whole study: Samples covering the acute and convalescent phases of COVID-19 were provided by collaborators in the United States, Italy and Spain. The prospective study material was composed of cDNA or gDNA derived from T cells, B-cell-depleted T cells, or PBMCs. Subjects who had been exposed to COVID-19, were actively infected with it, or had recovered from it provided the deeply sampled blood TCRbeta repertoires that made up the dataset. The repertoires were released in a freely available public database meant as a resource for research on the immune response to SARS-CoV-2. Samples came from the ongoing ImmuneRACE study (first 160 participants) plus 1,254 subjects from 6 global collaborators. Nearly every sample came with metadata listing a de-identified subject ID, COVID-19 status, age in years and sex. Where available, HLA class I and class II types were taken from metadata supplied by the sample provider and were not determined by assay-based typing. Findings and caveats that apply to the study as a whole: How much clinical and demographic metadata was included differed by source and by participant, and the metadata was provided uncurated.

The immunoSEQ Assay, a bias-controlled multiplex PCR, was used to amplify TCRbeta CDR3 regions from genomic DNA. The authors processed their data as follows. The number of nucleated cells in each sample was estimated from the amplification of reference gene primers within the assay. To quantify the absolute abundance of each unique TCRbeta CDR3 rearrangement, sequence reads were collapsed and filtered. For each sample, productive Simpson clonality was calculated as the square root of Simpson's diversity index over productive rearrangements. The clones in this table, taken by TCRdb from immuneACCESS, are in-frame only. Not every clone is retained; where verified, under half of the shortfall comes from an unresolved V gene, and the cause of the rest is unknown. That table furnishes V, J and clone size, whereas the DNA furnished D and trimming. Recorded for this sample are some 33,000 clones; roughly 84% of them occurred a single time. The top ten clones comprise around 2.5% of the sample.

CDR1 and CDR2, per the germline V gene (reference sequence), are SEHNR and FQNEAQ. Trimming accounts for 5 bases at V and 6 bases at J, while the number of junction bases matched to no gene is 5. There are 14 amino acids in the CDR3, from cysteine to phenylalanine inclusive. Just CDR3 DNA is preserved here, 42 bases in frame from base 1. The receptor was derived from a human donor in a cohort sampled during active COVID-19. The rearranged chain carries TRBV7-9 and TRBJ1-5, with 9 bases in between that match TRBD1. Sequencing input: peripheral blood. The DNA sequence follows: TGTGCCAGCAGCGCTACAGGGGGCGGTCAGCCCCAGCATTTT. This encodes CASSATGGGQPQHF.